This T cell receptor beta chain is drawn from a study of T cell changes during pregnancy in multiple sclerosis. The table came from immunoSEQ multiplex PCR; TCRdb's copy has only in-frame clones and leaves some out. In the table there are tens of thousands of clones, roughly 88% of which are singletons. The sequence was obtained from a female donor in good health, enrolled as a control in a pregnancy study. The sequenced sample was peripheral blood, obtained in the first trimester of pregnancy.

CDR3 in DNA: TGTGCCAGCAGCTTAGGGACAGGGTTTGTCATTCAGTACTTC. The encoded protein is CASSLGTGFVIQYF. The gene calls are TRBV11-2 and TRBJ2-4; 8 positions agree with TRBD1. Germline CDR1 is SGHAT and CDR2 is FQNNGV. V was pared by 1 base and J by 9 bases, with 5 bases of the junction left unmatched. CDR3 size: 14 residues.